This record concerns one T cell receptor beta chain sequence. The antigen is not known. This specimen belongs to a study of human T cells and chemical hapten exposure. Study conclusions and caveats: DPC sensitization left the count of TCRs above 1 in 1000 unchanged.

As to time point: patch test 1, 2 weeks after DPC sensitization. Treatment indicated: therapeutic diphenylcyclopropenone sensitization with weekly scalp DPC. Between the trimmed V and J ends, which lost 1 base and 4 bases, there was a span of 11 bases. The CDR3 covers 15 residues. From germline, CDR1 is SGHRS and CDR2 YFSETQ. The study's library attached unique molecular identifiers to single cDNA molecules. Original data processing: Between 23,224 and 690,600 TCRs appeared in each sample, and the median stood at about 93,000. One entry per CDR3 protein, called by TCRdb with MiXCR from the RACE reads. These V and J calls rely on TCRdb rather than the paper's analysis. The data contain about 380,000 distinct CDR3 sequences, approximately 5.1% of them seen just once; the ten biggest clones take up over 2%.

This receptor was obtained from a woman aged 45-65 years with alopecia areata. Some clones in this sample may be carry-over from other donors' samples. The genes are TRBV5-1 and TRBJ2-2; D not resolved. The source was whole blood, collected in connection with sensitization to the hapten diphenylcyclopropenone (DPC). CDR3 residues: CASSLRSRSTGELFF. In DNA form, the CDR3 reads TGCGCCAGCAGCTTGAGGTCGCGGAGCACCGGGGAGCTGTTTTTT.